The T cell receptor beta chain described here comes from a study of breast tumors, draining lymph nodes, adjacent tissues (dated by TCRdb to between 2015 and 2016). Context from the whole study: TCR beta repertoires were compared across tumor, adjacent nontumor tissue and axillary lymph nodes obtained from breast cancer patients. In human breast cancer, the study set out to assess how tumor, surrounding tissue and draining lymph node repertoires relate to one another and whether T cells might be exchanged between them. The paper as a whole reports these results and caveats: A scenario in which most tumor T cells derive from the lymph node and then expand within tumor tissue was judged to be consistent with the data. The study presented the conclusion that tumor T cells originate in lymph nodes as consistent with a hypothesis, not as something directly demonstrated. Tumors showed preferential V and J gene usage, and their T-cell repertoire diversity fell below that of lymph nodes yet above that of nontumor tissue. The similarity between tumor and nontumor tissue repertoires was significantly greater in luminal-like breast cancer than in basal-like breast cancer.

The CDR3 holds 16 amino acids from the cysteine to the phenylalanine. CDR3 DNA is the only sequence kept; it has 48 bases, read in frame from the first base. Notes on this clonotype: Its antigen target is currently unknown. One base away there is no much larger clone; base qualities are not given.

Sequencing took place on an Illumina HiSeq 2000. Multiplex PCR amplification was used to build the TCR beta chain libraries. The amplified TCR beta chain products were analyzed by high-throughput sequencing. TCRdb reprocessing: public reads trimmed at Q25 with fastp, clones called with MiXCR, in-frame beta chains kept. Entries are consolidated by CDR3 protein sequence, retaining the most common genes and DNA. Recorded for this sample are approximately 63,000 distinct CDR3 sequences; 45% to 60% of them occurred a single time. The top ten constitute around 19% of the sample. The chain uses TRBV12-2 and TRBJ2-1; the D call in the table, TRBD2, was not verified against the DNA. TRBV12-2 has pseudogene status. The sample comprised breast tumor tissue. This TCR derives from a female donor with breast cancer. Some clones in this sample may be carry-over from other donors' samples. Here the CDR3 is given as CASRYGTSGAFNEQFF. In nucleotides, the sequence is TGTGCAAGTCGCTATGGGACTAGCGGGGCTTTCAATGAGCAGTTCTTC.